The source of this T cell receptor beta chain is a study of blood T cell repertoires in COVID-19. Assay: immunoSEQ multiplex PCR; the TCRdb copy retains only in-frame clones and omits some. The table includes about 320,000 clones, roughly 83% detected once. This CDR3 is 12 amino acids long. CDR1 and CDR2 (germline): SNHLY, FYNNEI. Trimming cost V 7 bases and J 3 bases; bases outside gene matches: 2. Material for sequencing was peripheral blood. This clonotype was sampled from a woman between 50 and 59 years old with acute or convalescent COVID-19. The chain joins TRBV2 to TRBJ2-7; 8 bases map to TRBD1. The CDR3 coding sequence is TGTGCCAGCATGGACAGGGACTACGAGCAGTACTTC. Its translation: CASMDRDYEQYF.